The 12 T cell receptor beta chains listed next were all sequenced from one sample in a study of blood T cell repertoires in COVID-19. Profiled with immunoSEQ multiplex PCR; TCRdb holds only in-frame clones, not every one. The data show roughly 150,000 clones, with over 75% seen just once and roughly 4% held by the top ten. The sequenced sample was PBMCs or T cells enriched from blood (not recorded which). All receptors derive from a man aged 50 to 60 in a cohort exposed to, infected with or recovered from COVID-19 (not recorded which).

As to this clone: The same CDR3 arises from other DNA sequences in this sample as well. The rearrangement links TRBV30 to TRBJ1-1, with TRBD1 matching 10 bases. CDR3 length equals 14 residues. CDR1 GTSNPN and CDR2 SVGIG come from the germline V gene (reference sequence). Trimming cost V 0 bases and J 5 bases; bases outside gene matches: 3. The CDR3 loop reads CAWSVGQGGTEAFF. DNA for the CDR3: TGTGCCTGGAGTGTTGGACAGGGGGGGACTGAAGCTTTCTTT. The variable domain in full, completed from reference TRBV30 and TRBJ1-1, reads SQTIHQWPATLVQPVGSPLSLECTVEGTSNPNLYWYRQAAGRGLQLLFYSVGIGQISSEVPQNLSASRPQDRQFILSSKKLLLSDSGFYLCAWSVGQGGTEAFFGQGTRLTVV.

The V and J genes are TRBV7-2 and TRBJ1-6, with 7 bases that match TRBD1. CDR3 size: 15 residues. The V segment lost 4 bases and the J segment 7 bases; nucleotides outside the gene matches: 7. Germline V CDR1 and CDR2: SGHTA, FQGNSA. The CDR3, as DNA: TGTGCCAGCAGCTCAACAGGGGAGGCAAATTCACCCCTCCACTTT. Residues: CASSSTGEANSPLHF.

The CDR3 nucleotides read TGCACCAGCAGCCATCCCTCTCGGACACCGAAGGTTCCGAGCTCTGGAAACACCATATATTTT. It yields the protein CTSSHPSRTPKVPSSGNTIYF. This chain links TRBV1 with TRBJ1-3; TRBD1, the table's D call, lacks a check against the DNA. TRBV1 is given as a pseudogene. This CDR3 is built from 21 residues.

The chain carries TRBV29-1 and TRBJ2-7; D possibly corresponds to TRBD1 (6 bases). Germline-derived CDR1 and CDR2 are SQVTM and ANQGSEA. V shed 3 bases and J shed 6 bases, with 9 bases lying between them. This CDR3 has 11 residues. The CDR3 here is CSVEAGVEQYF. CDR3 sequence (DNA): TGCAGCGTTGAGGCAGGGGTCGAGCAGTACTTC.

This chain links TRBV3-1 (or the pseudogene TRBV3-2) with TRBJ2-1, with TRBD2 as a possible D gene (5 bases). V was trimmed by 5 bases and J by 3 bases, leaving 14 bases between them. Germline-derived CDR1 and CDR2 are LGHDT and YNNKEL (reference sequence). CDR3 length equals 15 residues. The CDR3 loop is CASSGGFSLYNEQFF. The CDR3 region has the DNA TGTGCCAGCAGCGGCGGGTTCTCCCTCTACAATGAGCAGTTCTTC.

V usage is TRBV3-1 (or the pseudogene TRBV3-2) and J usage is TRBJ2-7, with a tentative D call TRBD1 (6 bases). The CDR3 runs to 15 residues. V lost 1 base and J lost 1, with 11 bases in between. CDR1 is LGHDT, CDR2 YNNKEL, per germline (reference sequence). CDR3 in DNA: TGTGCCAGCAGCCAAGGGGGGCCCGTTTCCTACGAGCAGTACTTC. Encoded protein: CASSQGGPVSYEQYF.

The gene calls are TRBV19 and TRBJ2-3, with TRBD2 identical over 9 bases. Looked up from germline, CDR1 is LNHDA and CDR2 is SQIVND (reference sequence). Trimming took 6 bases from V and 3 from J; bases not matched to a gene: 7. CDR3 length: 15 amino acids. CDR3 sequence: CASRSLTSGTDTQYF. CDR3 DNA sequence: TGTGCCAGTAGATCCTTGACTAGCGGTACAGATACGCAGTATTTT. The full variable domain, rest sourced from reference TRBV19 and TRBJ2-3, is DGGITQSPKYLFRKEGQNVTLSCEQNLNHDAMYWYRQDPGQGLRLIYYSQIVNDFQKGDIAEGYSVSREKKESFPLTVTSAQKNPTAFYLCASRSLTSGTDTQYFGPGTRLTVL.

This chain connects TRBV30 to TRBJ1-1; TRBD1 matches 7 bases. This CDR3 spans 12 amino acids. CDR1 and CDR2 (germline): GTSNPN, SVGIG (reference sequence). With V trimmed by 5 bases and J by 1 base, 1 base remained unmatched. Here the CDR3 DNA reads TGTGCCTGGGGGGACAGGAACACTGAAGCTTTCTTT. This encodes CAWGDRNTEAFF.

This clone was detected once. CDR3 DNA: TGCGCCAGCAGCTTGGTGCTATCGCAGGGGGCTTCAGGCAATGAGCAGTTCTTC. Translation gives CASSLVLSQGASGNEQFF. J is TRBJ2-1 and V is TRBV5-1; 8 bases are shared with TRBD1. V lost 0 bases and J lost 6; bases outside the gene matches: 14. CDR3 length equals 18 residues. Germline CDR1 SGHRS, CDR2 YFSETQ.

V and J are TRBV9 and TRBJ2-1; 8 bases align to TRBD2. This CDR3 has 19 amino acids. The trim removed 0 bases at V and 0 bases at J, leaving 11 bases unmatched. CDR1 is SGDLS and CDR2 is YYNGEE in the germline V gene. CDR3 region: CASSVGVSGVLHSYNEQFF. CDR3 DNA: TGTGCCAGCAGCGTAGGGGTTAGCGGGGTCCTCCACTCCTACAATGAGCAGTTCTTC.

The chain recombines TRBV7-9 with TRBJ1-2, with 10 bases lining up with TRBD1. The germline gives CDR1 SEHNR, CDR2 FQNEAQ (reference sequence). V lost 3 bases, J lost 8 bases, and 3 bases stayed unmatched. This CDR3 region has 13 residues. The CDR3 protein is CASSFGDRGGYTF. The CDR3 DNA reads as TGTGCCAGCAGCTTTGGGGACAGGGGCGGCTACACCTTC.

V gene TRBV14 combines with J gene TRBJ2-2; TRBD2 matches 14 bases. The germline gives CDR1 SGHDN, CDR2 FVKESK. V lost 6 bases, J lost 2 bases, and 17 bases stayed unmatched. CDR3 length: 21 residues. The CDR3 is CASSSNRIGTSGSANTGELFF. For the CDR3, the DNA is TGTGCCAGCAGTTCCAATCGAATTGGGACTAGCGGGAGCGCTAACACCGGGGAGCTGTTTTTT.